The T cell receptor beta chain under discussion was sequenced for a study of T cells in Graves' hyperthyroidism and ophthalmopathy. The study's findings and limits: The model predicted ophthalmopathy a median 6.5 months before onset.

It was RNA transcripts that yielded the amplified TCR beta CDR3 regions. HTBI primers were used for first-round RT-PCR of the TCR CDR3. TCRdb re-called the multiplex PCR reads with MiXCR, one entry per CDR3 protein. The data contain approximately 640,000 distinct CDR3 sequences, 45% of them singletons. To note about this clonotype: Its antigen remains unknown.

V was cut by 8 bases and J by 5 bases, with 12 bases left in between. Germline lookup yields CDR1 ENHRY and CDR2 SYGVKD. The CDR3 has 12 amino acids. Orbital computed tomography and thyroid ultrasound, together with serum TRAb and thyroxine and clinical symptoms, were used for diagnoses. The chain combines TRBV10-3 with TRBJ2-5; D is unresolved. What was sequenced was peripheral blood or thyroid tissue (not recorded which). The clonotype was recovered from an adult man with Graves' disease, either hyperthyroidism or ophthalmopathy (not recorded which). The CDR3: CAIPLGWETQYF. Here the CDR3 DNA reads TGTGCCATCCCCCTGGGGTGGGAGACCCAGTACTTC.